This T cell receptor beta chain comes out of a study of response to subunit inactivated influenza vaccine. This clonotype was detected many times. MiXCR, applied by TCRdb to the RT-PCR reads, yields one record per CDR3 protein. The profile shows more than 450,000 distinct CDR3 sequences, around 8% of them singletons. Deletions cut 3 bases from V and 2 bases from J, with 8 bases between. The V gene's germline CDR1 is SGHTA and CDR2 FQGNSA. This CDR3 comprises 14 residues. The clonotype was recovered from a man between 50 and 69 years old who received an inactivated influenza vaccine. This chain joins TRBV7-2 and TRBJ2-1; the D gene is possibly TRBD1 (5 bases). Here the sequenced sample was PBMCs from blood, taken less than 25 months after vaccination. CDR3 loop: CASSLRTTYNEQFF. The CDR3 DNA reads TGTGCCAGCAGCTTGAGGACAACCTACAATGAGCAGTTCTTC.